This record concerns one T cell receptor (beta chain) sequence. The antigen is unknown. The PCR made use of 60 Vbeta and 13 Jbeta primers. The protocol was immunoSEQ multiplex PCR, while the TCRdb copy is restricted to in-frame clones and leaves out a portion. The table shows about 140,000 clones, with 80% occurring only once. The CDR3 contains 18 residues. The data derive from a study of cytomegalovirus exposure and HLA in healthy donors. Findings and limits, study-wide: HLA alleles were associated with 15,000 to 20,000 TCR beta sequences in a later analysis at 0.05 false discovery rate.

The chain has TRBV21-1 and TRBJ2-3; the table names TRBD2, a call not compared with the DNA. TRBV21-1 is classified as a pseudogene. Material: PBMCs. The source is a female donor in good health and CMV-seronegative. Written as DNA, the CDR3 is TGTGCCAGCAGCAAACCTTGCGGGAGGACCTCTAGCACAGATACGCAGTATTTT. Translated: CASSKPCGRTSSTDTQYF.